A selection of T cell receptor beta chains follows, all from one sample in a study of T-cell reconstitution after alpha-beta-depleted transplantation in children. A single record per CDR3 protein comes from TCRdb applying MiXCR to the PCR reads. The repertoire holds 350,000 to 500,000 distinct CDR3 sequences, with 43% as singletons. The material sequenced was PBMCs, taken before TCRalphabeta/CD19-depleted stem cell transplant. These receptors were collected from a girl aged 2 to 9 with aplastic anemia, due to receive a stem cell transplant. CDR3s include the opening cysteine and the closing phenylalanine or tryptophan. Fields, in order: clone size, V gene, D gene, J gene, CDR3 protein, CDR3 DNA. The D gene is left open where the match is weak. Rows may omit the clone size; those that give it use once, few, many or a size class.

.	TRBV20-1	.	TRBJ2-3	CSAPYLNTDTQYF	TGCAGTGCCCCCTATTTAAACACAGATACGCAGTATTTT
.	TRBV29-1	.	TRBJ1-1	CTYGDTEAFF	TGCACGTATGGGGACACTGAAGCTTTCTTT
many	TRBV6-5	.	TRBJ2-6	CASSQLAGANVLTF	TGTGCCAGCAGCCAGTTAGCTGGGGCCAACGTCCTGACTTTC
few	TRBV10-3	.	TRBJ2-7	CAISGRTGSSYEQYF	TGTGCCATCAGTGGCCGAACAGGGAGCTCCTACGAGCAGTACTTC
.	TRBV3-1	.	TRBJ2-1	CASSGLQNSYNEQFF	TGTGCCAGCAGCGGACTGCAGAACTCCTACAATGAGCAGTTCTTC
.	TRBV5-7	TRBD1	TRBJ2-7	CASSYWTGSYEQYF	TGTGCCAGCAGCTACTGGACAGGTTCCTACGAGCAGTACTTC
few	TRBV7-9	.	TRBJ1-5	CASSSGPNGNQPQHF	TGTGCCAGCAGCTCGGGACCCAACGGCAATCAGCCCCAGCATTTT
.	TRBV20-1	TRBD1	TRBJ2-7	CSAREGRTGCGAYEQYF	TGCAGTGCTAGAGAGGGAAGGACAGGGTGTGGGGCATACGAGCAGTACTTC
few	TRBV7-3	.	TRBJ2-3	CASSLGHGAGTDTQYF	TGTGCCAGCAGCTTGGGACACGGGGCTGGCACAGATACGCAGTATTTT
.	TRBV7-2	.	TRBJ2-7	CASSLQTGSYEQYF	TGTGCCAGCAGCCTTCAGACAGGCTCCTACGAGCAGTACTTC
many	TRBV27	TRBD1	TRBJ2-1	CASSLGQGPYNEQFF	TGTGCCAGCAGCTTAGGACAGGGTCCCTACAATGAGCAGTTCTTC
.	TRBV7-9	.	TRBJ2-3	CASSAGSESQYF	TGTGCCAGCAGCGCAGGATCGGAGTCGCAGTATTTT
.	TRBV4-1	TRBD1	TRBJ2-5	CASSQTGLRETQYF	TGCGCCAGCAGCCAGACAGGGTTAAGAGAGACCCAGTACTTC
.	TRBV7-8	TRBD2	TRBJ2-5	CASSLGGGRALETQYF	TGTGCCAGCAGCTTAGGGGGCGGGAGGGCCCTCGAGACCCAGTACTTC
few	TRBV6-1	TRBD1	TRBJ2-7	CASNLGPGQSSYEQYF	TGTGCCAGCAACTTGGGCCCGGGACAGAGCTCCTACGAGCAGTACTTC
.	TRBV12-3/TRBV12-4	.	TRBJ2-3	CASSFRGGTADTQYF	TGTGCCAGCAGTTTTAGAGGCGGGACGGCAGATACGCAGTATTTT
.	TRBV20-1	.	TRBJ2-7	CSAYRMGTYEQYF	TGCAGTGCGTACCGAATGGGGACCTACGAGCAGTACTTC
.	TRBV5-5	.	TRBJ1-6	CASSLAQYNSPLHF	TGTGCCAGCAGCTTGGCACAGTATAATTCACCCCTCCACTTT
few	TRBV20-1	.	TRBJ1-6	CSARRTQGNSPLHF	TGCAGTGCTAGACGAACACAGGGAAATTCACCCCTCCACTTT
few	TRBV20-1	TRBD2	TRBJ2-4	CSAIQGGGAKNIQYF	TGCAGTGCTATACAGGGCGGGGGGGCCAAAAACATTCAGTACTTC
many	TRBV30	.	TRBJ2-1	CAWSVRGSSYNEQFF	TGTGCCTGGAGTGTACGAGGGAGCTCCTACAATGAGCAGTTCTTC
few	TRBV4-1	.	TRBJ2-7	CASSQVGKPYEQYF	TGCGCCAGCAGCCAAGTGGGGAAGCCCTACGAGCAGTACTTC
once	TRBV5-6	TRBD1	TRBJ2-1	CASSWLDRALPGEQFF	TGTGCCAGCAGCTGGCTTGACAGGGCCCTACCCGGTGAGCAGTTCTTC
few	TRBV10-2	.	TRBJ2-3	CASSESNTQYF	TGCGCCAGCAGTGAAAGCAATACGCAGTATTTT
.	TRBV4-1	.	TRBJ2-7	CASSPGMGLYEQYF	TGCGCCAGCAGCCCAGGGATGGGGCTCTACGAGCAGTACTTC
.	TRBV21-1	.	TRBJ2-6	CASSNSCGDTTPSGANVLTF	TGTGCCAGCAGCAACTCCTGTGGGGACACCACTCCCTCTGGGGCCAACGTCCTGACTTTC
.	TRBV11-2	.	TRBJ1-1	CASSSWTPNTEAFF	TGTGCCAGCAGCTCCTGGACACCCAACACTGAAGCTTTCTTT
.	TRBV12-3/TRBV12-4	.	TRBJ2-7	CASSGGLPYEQYF	TGTGCCAGCAGTGGGGGACTGCCCTACGAGCAGTACTTC
once	TRBV30	.	TRBJ2-3	CAWSRGAGRNTDTQYF	TGTGCCTGGAGTCGTGGCGCGGGGCGAAACACAGATACGCAGTATTTT
few	TRBV11-1	.	TRBJ2-3	CASSFGLRRMGLSTDTQYF	TGTGCCAGCAGCTTCGGGCTCCGGAGAATGGGGCTTAGCACAGATACGCAGTATTTT
.	TRBV3-1	TRBD1	TRBJ1-1	CASSHGTAEAFF	TGTGCCAGCAGCCACGGGACAGCTGAAGCTTTCTTT
.	TRBV20-1	TRBD2	TRBJ2-1	CSARTSGGFDEQFF	TGCAGTGCTAGGACTAGCGGGGGCTTCGATGAGCAGTTCTTC
few	TRBV4-1	TRBD2	TRBJ2-1	CASSRNSGLARNNEQFF	TGCGCCAGCAGCCGTAACAGCGGACTAGCGCGGAACAATGAGCAGTTCTTC
.	TRBV4-2	.	TRBJ1-5	CASSLATGDNQPQHF	TGTGCCAGCAGCTTGGCCACAGGAGACAATCAGCCCCAGCATTTT
.	TRBV7-9	TRBD1	TRBJ1-2	CASSSTRTGQPLPFYTF	TGTGCCAGCAGCTCAACCCGGACGGGACAGCCATTGCCGTTCTACACCTTC
many	TRBV28	.	TRBJ1-2	CASRAGDYGYTF	TGTGCCAGCCGGGCAGGGGACTATGGCTACACCTTC
.	TRBV20-1	.	TRBJ2-3	CSAREGIGSGRTSTDTQYF	TGCAGTGCTAGAGAGGGGATAGGAAGCGGGCGCACTAGCACAGATACGCAGTATTTT
.	TRBV12-3/TRBV12-4	.	TRBJ2-3	CASSRPVVPNTQYF	TGTGCCAGCAGTCGCCCCGTAGTACCCAATACGCAGTATTTT
once	TRBV20-1	.	TRBJ2-7	CSASDGPSYEQYF	TGCAGTGCTAGTGATGGACCTTCCTACGAGCAGTACTTC
many	TRBV3-1	.	TRBJ1-3	CASSQVSGNTIYF	TGTGCCAGCAGCCAAGTCTCTGGAAACACCATATATTTT
.	TRBV7-9	.	TRBJ1-5	CASSLNGPLTQHF	TGTGCCAGCAGCTTAAATGGGCCTTTGACCCAGCATTTT
.	TRBV5-1	.	TRBJ2-1	CASRNRSYNEQFF	TGCGCCAGCAGGAACCGCTCCTACAATGAGCAGTTCTTC
many	TRBV28	TRBD2	TRBJ2-7	CASRTSGRAYEQYF	TGTGCCAGCAGAACTAGCGGGAGGGCCTACGAGCAGTACTTC
.	TRBV20-1	TRBD2	TRBJ2-7	CSAKGLAYEQYF	TGCAGTGCTAAGGGACTAGCCTACGAGCAGTACTTC
.	TRBV20-1	.	TRBJ2-5	CSAPVQQETQYF	TGCAGTGCGCCAGTTCAACAAGAGACCCAGTACTTC